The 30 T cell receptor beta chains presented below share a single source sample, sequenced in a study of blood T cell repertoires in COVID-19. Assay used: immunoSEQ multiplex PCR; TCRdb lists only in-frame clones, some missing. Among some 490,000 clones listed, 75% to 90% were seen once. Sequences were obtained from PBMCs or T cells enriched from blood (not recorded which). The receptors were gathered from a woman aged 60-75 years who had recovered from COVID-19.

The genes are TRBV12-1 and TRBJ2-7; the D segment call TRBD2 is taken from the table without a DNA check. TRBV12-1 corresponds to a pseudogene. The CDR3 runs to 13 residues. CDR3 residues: CASSFAGEDEQYV. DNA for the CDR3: TGTGCCAGCAGCTTTGCGGGTGAGGACGAGCAGTACGTC.

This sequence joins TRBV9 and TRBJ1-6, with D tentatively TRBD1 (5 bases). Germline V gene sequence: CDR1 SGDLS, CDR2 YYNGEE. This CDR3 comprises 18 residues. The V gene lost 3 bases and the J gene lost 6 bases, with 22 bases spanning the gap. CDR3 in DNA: TGTGCCAGCAGCGGAAGGAACCCGGGGGGGACGAGTAATTCACCCCTCCACTTT. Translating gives CASSGRNPGGTSNSPLHF.

The CDR3 loop is CASSRTGETQYF. The DNA of the CDR3 is TGTGCCAGTAGTCGTACGGGGGAGACCCAGTACTTC. The V and J genes are TRBV19 and TRBJ2-5; D perhaps matches TRBD2 (5 bases). The ends were cut back, 5 bases at V and 5 bases at J, with 9 bases in the middle. CDR3 size: 12 residues. Germline CDR1 LNHDA, CDR2 SQIVND (reference sequence).

The CDR3 spells CSASFPDTQYF. The CDR3 DNA reads TGCAGTGCTTCCTTCCCAGATACGCAGTATTTT. This chain connects TRBV20-1 to TRBJ2-3, with unresolved D. The CDR3 consists of 11 residues. Germline CDR1 and CDR2: DFQATT and SNEGSKA (reference sequence). V lost 5 bases and J lost 4, with 7 bases in between.

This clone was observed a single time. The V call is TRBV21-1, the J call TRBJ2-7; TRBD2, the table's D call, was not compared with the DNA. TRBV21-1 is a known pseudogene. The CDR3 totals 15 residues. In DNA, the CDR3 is TGTGCCAGCAGCAAAGAACCCCCGGGGGTCTCCGAGCAGTACGTC. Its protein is CASSKEPPGVSEQYV.

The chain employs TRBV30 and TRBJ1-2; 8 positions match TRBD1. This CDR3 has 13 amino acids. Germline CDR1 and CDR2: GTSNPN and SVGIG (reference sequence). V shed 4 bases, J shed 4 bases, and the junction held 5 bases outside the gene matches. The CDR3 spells CAWTRTGSYGYTF. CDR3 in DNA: TGTGCCTGGACAAGGACAGGGAGCTATGGCTACACCTTC.

CDR3 sequence (DNA): TGCGCCAGCAGCTTGACGACAGGATCCTCCTACGAGCAGTACTTC. This gives the protein CASSLTTGSSYEQYF. V and J are TRBV5-1 and TRBJ2-7, with D tentatively TRBD1 (6 bases). The CDR3 is 15 residues long. The V end was cut by 1 base, the J end by 0 bases, with 11 bases between. Germline-derived CDR1 and CDR2 are SGHRS and YFSETQ.

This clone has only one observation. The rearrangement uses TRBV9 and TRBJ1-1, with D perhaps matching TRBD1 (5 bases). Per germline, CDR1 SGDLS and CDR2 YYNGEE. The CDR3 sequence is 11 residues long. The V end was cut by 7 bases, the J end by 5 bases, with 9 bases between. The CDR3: CASGGGTEAFF. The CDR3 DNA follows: TGTGCCAGCGGGGGAGGGACTGAAGCTTTCTTT.

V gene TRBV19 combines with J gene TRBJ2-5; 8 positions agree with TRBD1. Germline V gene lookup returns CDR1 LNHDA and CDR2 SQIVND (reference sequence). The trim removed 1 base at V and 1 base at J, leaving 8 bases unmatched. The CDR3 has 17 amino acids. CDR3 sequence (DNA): TGTGCCAGTAGTATAGCAGGGGCCAGGGGGCCCCAAGAGACCCAGTACTTC. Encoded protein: CASSIAGARGPQETQYF.

The DNA for the CDR3 is TGTGCCAGCAGGGACAGCCACACGAACACCGGGGAGCTGTTTTTT. It specifies CASRDSHTNTGELFF. V gene TRBV2 combines with J gene TRBJ2-2; weak D call: TRBD1 (6 bases). The V gene's germline CDR1 is SNHLY and CDR2 FYNNEI. The CDR3 consists of 15 residues. V lost 6 bases, J lost 0 bases, and 11 bases lay in between.

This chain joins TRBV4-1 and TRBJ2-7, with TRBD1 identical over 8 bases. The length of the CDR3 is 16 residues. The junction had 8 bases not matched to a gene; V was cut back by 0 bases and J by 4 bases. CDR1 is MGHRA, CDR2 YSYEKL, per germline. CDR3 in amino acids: CASSQDPRQGPYEQYF. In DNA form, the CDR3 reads TGCGCCAGCAGCCAAGATCCCAGACAGGGGCCTTACGAGCAGTACTTC.

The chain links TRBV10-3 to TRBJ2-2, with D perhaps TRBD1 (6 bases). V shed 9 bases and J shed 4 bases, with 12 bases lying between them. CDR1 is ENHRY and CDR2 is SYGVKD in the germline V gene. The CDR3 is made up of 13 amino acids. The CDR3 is CAITDRTTGELFF. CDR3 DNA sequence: TGTGCCATAACTGACAGGACCACCGGGGAGCTGTTTTTT.

Written as DNA, the CDR3 is TGCGCCAGCAGCCCTAGACTAGCGGGGGCCCCTAATGAGCAGTTCTTC. Translation: CASSPRLAGAPNEQFF. The chain links TRBV5-1 to TRBJ2-1; 12 nucleotides match TRBD2. CDR1 and CDR2 (germline): SGHRS, YFSETQ. V lost 4 bases to trimming and J lost 7 bases; unmatched junction nucleotides: 9. This CDR3 contains 16 residues.

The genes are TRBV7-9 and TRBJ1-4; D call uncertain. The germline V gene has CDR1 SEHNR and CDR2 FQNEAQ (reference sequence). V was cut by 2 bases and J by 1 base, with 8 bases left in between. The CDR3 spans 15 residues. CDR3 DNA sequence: TGTGCCAGCAGCTTAATGAGTGAAACTAATGAAAAACTGTTTTTT. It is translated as CASSLMSETNEKLFF.

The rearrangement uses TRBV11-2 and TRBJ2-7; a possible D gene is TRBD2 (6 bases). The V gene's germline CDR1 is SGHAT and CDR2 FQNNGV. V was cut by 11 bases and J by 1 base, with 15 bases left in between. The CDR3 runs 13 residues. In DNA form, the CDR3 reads TGTGCCTCGGGGAGGACCATATCCTACGAGCAGTACTTC. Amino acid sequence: CASGRTISYEQYF.

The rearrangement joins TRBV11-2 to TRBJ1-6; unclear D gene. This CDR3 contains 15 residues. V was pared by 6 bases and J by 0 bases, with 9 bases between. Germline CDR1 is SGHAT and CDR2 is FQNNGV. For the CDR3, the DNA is TGTGCCAGCAGGTCGGTGAGCTCCTATAATTCACCCCTCCACTTT. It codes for CASRSVSSYNSPLHF.

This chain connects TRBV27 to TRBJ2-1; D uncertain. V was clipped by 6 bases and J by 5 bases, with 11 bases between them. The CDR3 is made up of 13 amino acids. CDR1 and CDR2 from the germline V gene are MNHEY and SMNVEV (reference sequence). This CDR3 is CASRYTRDNEQFF. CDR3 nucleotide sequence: TGTGCCAGCAGATACACTCGGGACAATGAGCAGTTCTTC.

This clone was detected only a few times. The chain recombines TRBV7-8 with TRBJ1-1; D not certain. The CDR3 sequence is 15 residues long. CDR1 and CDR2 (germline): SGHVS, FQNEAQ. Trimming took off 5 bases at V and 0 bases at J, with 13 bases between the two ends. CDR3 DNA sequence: TGTGCCAGCAGCCTAAGGCGGGTTATGAACACTGAAGCTTTCTTT. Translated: CASSLRRVMNTEAFF.

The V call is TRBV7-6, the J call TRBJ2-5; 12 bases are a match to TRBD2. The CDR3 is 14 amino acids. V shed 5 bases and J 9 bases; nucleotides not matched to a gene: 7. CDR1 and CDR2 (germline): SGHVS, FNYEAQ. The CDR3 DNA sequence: TGTGCCAGCAGCCGGGGACTAGCGGGTAGTGCCCAGTACTTC. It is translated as CASSRGLAGSAQYF.

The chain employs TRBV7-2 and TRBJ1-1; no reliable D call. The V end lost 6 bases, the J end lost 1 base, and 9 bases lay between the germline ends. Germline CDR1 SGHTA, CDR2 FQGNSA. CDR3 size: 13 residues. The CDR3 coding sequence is TGTGCCAGCAGTTACGCCAGGAACACTGAAGCTTTCTTT. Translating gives CASSYARNTEAFF. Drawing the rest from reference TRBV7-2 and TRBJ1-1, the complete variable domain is GAGVSQSPSNKVTEKGKDVELRCDPISGHTALYWYRQSLGQGLEFLIYFQGNSAPDKSGLPSDRFSAERTGGSVSTLTIQRTQQEDSAVYLCASSYARNTEAFFGQGTRLTVV.

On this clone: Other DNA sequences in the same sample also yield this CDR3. CDR3 protein: CASSFGNTGELFF. The CDR3 coding sequence is TGTGCCAGCAGTTTCGGGAACACCGGGGAGCTGTTTTTT. V gene TRBV12-3 or TRBV12-4 combines with J gene TRBJ2-2; unclear D gene. Trimming took 3 bases from V and 1 from J, leaving 3 bases between them. This CDR3 comprises 13 residues.

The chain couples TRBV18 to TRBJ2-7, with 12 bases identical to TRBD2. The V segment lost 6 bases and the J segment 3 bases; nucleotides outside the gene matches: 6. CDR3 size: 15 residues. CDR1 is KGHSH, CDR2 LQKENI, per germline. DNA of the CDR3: TGTGCCAGCTCCCGAGGGACTAGCGGGCTCTACGAGCAGTACGTC. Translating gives CASSRGTSGLYEQYV.

CDR3 in amino acids: CASSYRQGSLLNIQYF. CDR3 in DNA: TGTGCCAGCAGTTATCGACAGGGGAGCCTTTTAAACATTCAGTACTTC. This chain links TRBV6-7 with TRBJ2-4; 8 nucleotides line up with TRBD1. TRBV6-7 is labeled an ORF, and its function is uncertain. Trimming took 3 bases from V and 6 from J; bases not matched to a gene: 10. The CDR3 is 16 residues long.

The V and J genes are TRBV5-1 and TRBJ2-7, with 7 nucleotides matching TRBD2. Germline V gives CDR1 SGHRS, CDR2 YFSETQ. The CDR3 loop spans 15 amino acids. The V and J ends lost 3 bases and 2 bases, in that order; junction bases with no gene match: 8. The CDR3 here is CASSWGGSSPYEQYF. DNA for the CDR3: TGCGCCAGCAGCTGGGGGGGGTCGAGCCCCTACGAGCAGTACTTC. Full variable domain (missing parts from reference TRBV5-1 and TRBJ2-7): KAGVTQTPRYLIKTRGQQVTLSCSPISGHRSVSWYQQTPGQGLQFLFEYFSETQRNKGNFPGRFSGRQFSNSRSEMNVSTLELGDSALYLCASSWGGSSPYEQYFGPGTRLTVT.

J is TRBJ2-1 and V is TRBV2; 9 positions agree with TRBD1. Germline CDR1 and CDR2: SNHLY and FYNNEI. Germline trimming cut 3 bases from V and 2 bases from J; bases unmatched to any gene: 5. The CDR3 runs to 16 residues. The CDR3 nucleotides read TGTGCCAGCAGTGAGGGGGGGACAGGGCCCTACAATGAGCAGTTCTTC. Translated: CASSEGGTGPYNEQFF.

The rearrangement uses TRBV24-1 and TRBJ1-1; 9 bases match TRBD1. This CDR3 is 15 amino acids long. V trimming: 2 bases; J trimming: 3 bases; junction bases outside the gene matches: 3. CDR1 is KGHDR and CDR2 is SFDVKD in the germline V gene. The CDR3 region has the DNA TGTGCCACCAGTGATTCCAGGACAGGGGACACTGAAGCTTTCTTT. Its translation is CATSDSRTGDTEAFF.

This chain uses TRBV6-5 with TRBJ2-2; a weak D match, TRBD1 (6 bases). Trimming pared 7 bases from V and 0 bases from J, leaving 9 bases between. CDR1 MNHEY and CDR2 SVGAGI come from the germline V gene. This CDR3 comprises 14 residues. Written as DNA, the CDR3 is TGTGCCAGCACCAGGACAGCGAACACCGGGGAGCTGTTTTTT. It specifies CASTRTANTGELFF.

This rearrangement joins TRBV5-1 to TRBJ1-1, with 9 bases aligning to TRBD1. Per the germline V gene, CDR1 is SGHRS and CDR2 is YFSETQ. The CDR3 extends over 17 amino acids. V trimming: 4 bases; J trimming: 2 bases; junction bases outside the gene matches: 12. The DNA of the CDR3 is TGCGCCAGCAGCAGGGGACAGGGCAAAGGGCGCAACACTGAAGCTTTCTTT. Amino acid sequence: CASSRGQGKGRNTEAFF.

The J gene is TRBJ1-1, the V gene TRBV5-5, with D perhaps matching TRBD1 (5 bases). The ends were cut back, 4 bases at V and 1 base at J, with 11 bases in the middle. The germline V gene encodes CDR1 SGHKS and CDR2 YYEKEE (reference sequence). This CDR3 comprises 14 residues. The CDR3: CASSHPGGNTEAFF. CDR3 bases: TGTGCCAGCAGCCATCCCGGGGGGAACACTGAAGCTTTCTTT.

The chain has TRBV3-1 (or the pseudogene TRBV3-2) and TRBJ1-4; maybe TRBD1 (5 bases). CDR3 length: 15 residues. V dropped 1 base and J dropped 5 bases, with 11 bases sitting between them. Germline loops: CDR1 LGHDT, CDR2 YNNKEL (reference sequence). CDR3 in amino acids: CASSQGGAGNEKLFF. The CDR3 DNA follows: TGTGCCAGCAGCCAAGGTGGGGCCGGGAATGAAAAACTGTTTTTT.